The present T cell receptor (beta chain) was sequenced within a study of OX40 agonist ivuxolimab in advanced cancers. Background on the study: Melanoma, hepatocellular carcinoma, head and neck or renal cell cancer occurred in dose-escalation patients. Three patients, one with hepatocellular carcinoma and two with cutaneous melanoma, achieved partial responses.

The assay was immunoSEQ multiplex PCR, and TCRdb's table has in-frame clones only and misses some. The sample lists tens of thousands of clones, roughly four fifths occurring once. The receptor's source is an adult with an advanced solid tumor such as melanoma, head and neck, liver or kidney cancer. The sequencing used CD4+ or CD8+ T cells sorted from blood, collected in a trial of the OX40 agonist ivuxolimab.

CDR3 in amino acids: CASSLNKGLGNEQFF. The CDR3 DNA is TGTGCCAGCAGCTTAAACAAAGGACTGGGCAATGAGCAGTTCTTC. This chain links TRBV7-9 with TRBJ2-1; D may be TRBD2 (5 bases). Trimming removed 2 bases from V and 6 bases from J, with 14 bases in between. The CDR3 is 15 residues long. The germline V gene has CDR1 SEHNR and CDR2 FQNEAQ (reference sequence).